The T cell receptor beta chain under discussion was sequenced for a study of T cell changes during pregnancy in multiple sclerosis. Clones were sequenced by immunoSEQ multiplex PCR, and TCRdb holds only the in-frame ones, with some missing. The sample gives 90,000 to 120,000 clones, around 90% of which show up once; over 0.65% is in the top ten. V was clipped by 4 bases and J by 7 bases; unmatched bases: 8. The germline V gene has CDR1 LGHNA and CDR2 YSLEER. CDR3 size: 14 residues. V is TRBV4-3 and J is TRBJ1-2; 8 nucleotides agree with TRBD1. The sequence derives from a female donor in good health, enrolled as a control in a pregnancy study. The sequences come from peripheral blood, collected in the third trimester of pregnancy. The CDR3 sequence: CASSPSQGEGGYTF. The CDR3 DNA is TGCGCCAGCAGCCCATCACAGGGGGAAGGTGGCTACACCTTC.